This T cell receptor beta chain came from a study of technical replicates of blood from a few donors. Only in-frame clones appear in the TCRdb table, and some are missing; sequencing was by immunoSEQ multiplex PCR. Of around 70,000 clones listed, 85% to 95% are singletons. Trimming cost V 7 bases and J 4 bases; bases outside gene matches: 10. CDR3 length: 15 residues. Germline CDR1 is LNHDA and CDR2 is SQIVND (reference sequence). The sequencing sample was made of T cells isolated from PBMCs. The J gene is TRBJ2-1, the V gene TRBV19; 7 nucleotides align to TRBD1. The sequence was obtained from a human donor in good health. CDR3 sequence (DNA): TGTGCCAGTAAGGACAGGCAGTATATGTACAATGAGCAGTTCTTC. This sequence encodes CASKDRQYMYNEQFF.